The T cell receptor (beta chain) described here comes from a study of Ad26.COV2.S vaccination and SARS-CoV-2 variants. Study as a whole: Of the COV1001 trial arms, the Ad26.COV2.S arm included the donor. Intramuscularly, Ad26.COV2.S was given either once or twice, 56 days apart.

Treatment in this sample: some 20 received Ad26.COV2.S at low or high dose, single or two shots; 5 received placebo; per-sample allocation not given. Sampling took place 63 days after the first vaccine or placebo injection. V was cut by 8 bases and J by 9 bases, with 11 bases left in between. This CDR3 spans 10 amino acids. Germline values: CDR1 MDHEN, CDR2 SYDVKM. Assay: immunoSEQ multiplex PCR; the TCRdb copy retains only in-frame clones and omits some. The table records around 500,000 clones, 89% of them present only once. Study-level results: Substantial post-vaccination breadth of spike-specific CD8+ and CD4+ T cell responses was reported.

The sample holds one count of this clone. As yet, its antigen is unknown. The TCR originated in a person aged 18-65 years who received the Ad26.COV2.S COVID-19 vaccine or a placebo. This chain uses TRBV28 with TRBJ2-7; D call uncertain. Sequenced material: peripheral blood, taken in a trial of Ad26.COV2.S vaccine versus placebo. CDR3 bases: TGTGCCAGCTCCCGGGTTGCGCAGTACTTC. It translates to CASSRVAQYF.